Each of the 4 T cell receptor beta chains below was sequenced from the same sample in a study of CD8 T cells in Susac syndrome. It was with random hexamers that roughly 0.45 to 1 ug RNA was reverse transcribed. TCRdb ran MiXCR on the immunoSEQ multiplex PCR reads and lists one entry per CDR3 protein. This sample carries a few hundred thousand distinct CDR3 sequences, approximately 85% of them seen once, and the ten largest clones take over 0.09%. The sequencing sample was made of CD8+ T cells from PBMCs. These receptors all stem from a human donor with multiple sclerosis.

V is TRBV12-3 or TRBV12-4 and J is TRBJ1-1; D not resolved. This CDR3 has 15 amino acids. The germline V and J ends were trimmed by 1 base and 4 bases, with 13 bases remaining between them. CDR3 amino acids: CASSLVRGLGTEAFF. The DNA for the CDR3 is TGTGCCAGCAGTTTAGTCAGAGGCTTGGGCACTGAAGCTTTCTTT.

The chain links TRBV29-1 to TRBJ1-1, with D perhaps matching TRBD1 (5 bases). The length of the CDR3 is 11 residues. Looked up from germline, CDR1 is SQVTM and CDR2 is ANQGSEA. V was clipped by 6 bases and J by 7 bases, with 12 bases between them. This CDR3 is CSVNRDVEAFF. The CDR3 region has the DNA TGCAGCGTCAACCGGGACGTTGAAGCTTTCTTT.

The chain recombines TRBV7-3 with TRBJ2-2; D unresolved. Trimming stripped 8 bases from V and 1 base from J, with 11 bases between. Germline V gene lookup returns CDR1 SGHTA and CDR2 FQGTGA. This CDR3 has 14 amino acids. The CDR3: CASGLRRNTGELFF. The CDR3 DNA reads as TGTGCCAGCGGATTGCGGCGGAACACCGGGGAGCTGTTTTTT.

The DNA for the CDR3 is TGCAGCGTGTCAAGTAGGGGCACTGAAGCTTTCTTT. Translation: CSVSSRGTEAFF. J is TRBJ1-1 and V is TRBV29-1; possible D gene TRBD1, 5 bases. CDR3 length: 12 amino acids. The V end was cut by 6 bases, the J end by 4 bases, with 12 bases between. Germline V gives CDR1 SQVTM, CDR2 ANQGSEA.